These T cell receptor beta chains were read from a single sample in a study of T cell responses to AZD1222 COVID-19 vaccine. The table came from immunoSEQ multiplex PCR; TCRdb's copy has only in-frame clones and leaves some out. The table shows about 94,000 clones, with 85% occurring only once. Sample: peripheral blood, taken 28 days after the second AZD1222 dose. Receptor source: an adult who received the AZD1222 COVID-19 vaccine. Each CDR3 is given with its conserved first and last residue. The order of the fields is D gene, V gene, clone size, J gene, CDR3 DNA, CDR3 protein. The D gene is left open where the match is weak. The size entry is marked missing in some rows and otherwise reads once, few, many or a size class.

D gene: NA; V gene: TRBV7-2; clone size: few; J gene: TRBJ2-3; CDR3 DNA: TGTGCCAGCAGCTTCGGCGTGGCTCCAGATACGCAGTATTTT; CDR3 protein: CASSFGVAPDTQYF
D gene: TRBD2; V gene: TRBV27; clone size: NA; J gene: TRBJ2-7; CDR3 DNA: TGTGCCAGCCTAGAAAGTAGCGGGAGGCCCTCCTACGAGCAGTACTTC; CDR3 protein: CASLESSGRPSYEQYF
D gene: NA; V gene: TRBV10-1; clone size: NA; J gene: TRBJ2-7; CDR3 DNA: TGCGCCAGCAGTGAAGCTTCCGCCTACGAGCAGTACTTC; CDR3 protein: CASSEASAYEQYF
D gene: NA; V gene: TRBV4-1; clone size: NA; J gene: TRBJ2-1; CDR3 DNA: TGCGCCAGCAGCCAAGTCGGTTTTAAGAACCATGAGCAGTTCTTC; CDR3 protein: CASSQVGFKNHEQFF
D gene: NA; V gene: TRBV3-1/TRBV3-2; clone size: few; J gene: TRBJ1-6; CDR3 DNA: TGTGCCAGCAGCCCAACGGGAGGGAATAATTCACCCCTCCACTTT; CDR3 protein: CASSPTGGNNSPLHF
D gene: NA; V gene: TRBV27; clone size: NA; J gene: TRBJ1-1; CDR3 DNA: TGTGCCAGCCTCAGTTTGGGTGGTGGACCCAGGAACACTGAAGCTTTCTTT; CDR3 protein: CASLSLGGGPRNTEAFF
D gene: TRBD1; V gene: TRBV11-2; clone size: NA; J gene: TRBJ1-6; CDR3 DNA: TGTGCCAGCAACAATGCGGGACAGGGGAATTCACCCCTCCACTTT; CDR3 protein: CASNNAGQGNSPLHF
D gene: NA; V gene: TRBV7-2; clone size: NA; J gene: TRBJ1-6; CDR3 DNA: TGTGCCAGCAGCTTAGGCGGTCGGGCCCTCCACTTT; CDR3 protein: CASSLGGRALHF
D gene: NA; V gene: TRBV2; clone size: NA; J gene: TRBJ1-1; CDR3 DNA: TGTGCCAGCAGCGAGAGATCAAGAACTGAAGCTTTCTTT; CDR3 protein: CASSERSRTEAFF
D gene: NA; V gene: TRBV6-5; clone size: NA; J gene: TRBJ1-1; CDR3 DNA: TGTGCCAGCAGTAGCCAGGAAAACACTGAAGCTTTCTTT; CDR3 protein: CASSSQENTEAFF
D gene: NA; V gene: TRBV20-1; clone size: NA; J gene: TRBJ2-1; CDR3 DNA: TGCAGTGCTAGAGAGTGGGGGGAGCAGTTCTTC; CDR3 protein: CSAREWGEQFF
D gene: TRBD2; V gene: TRBV28; clone size: NA; J gene: TRBJ2-5; CDR3 DNA: TGTGCCAGCAGTCCTAGCGGGGGTTCACAAGAGACCCAGTACTTC; CDR3 protein: CASSPSGGSQETQYF
D gene: NA; V gene: TRBV27; clone size: NA; J gene: TRBJ2-7; CDR3 DNA: TGTGCCAGCAGTAGAACGGGACTTTCAAGCTCCTACGAGCAGTACTTC; CDR3 protein: CASSRTGLSSSYEQYF
D gene: TRBD2; V gene: TRBV24-1; clone size: NA; J gene: TRBJ2-1; CDR3 DNA: TGTGCCACCAGCCCCATGGGCGGGAGTGGGACGTGGATCTCCTACAATGAGCAGTTCTTC; CDR3 protein: CATSPMGGSGTWISYNEQFF
D gene: NA; V gene: TRBV19; clone size: NA; J gene: TRBJ2-6; CDR3 DNA: TGTGCCAGTAGTAGCGGAGGCTCTGGGGCCAACGTCCTGACTTTC; CDR3 protein: CASSSGGSGANVLTF
D gene: NA; V gene: TRBV7-9; clone size: NA; J gene: TRBJ1-1; CDR3 DNA: TGTGCCAGCAGCCCGCGCGGGCTGAACACTGAAGCTTTCTTT; CDR3 protein: CASSPRGLNTEAFF
D gene: NA; V gene: TRBV7-9; clone size: NA; J gene: TRBJ2-2; CDR3 DNA: TGTGCCAGCAGCTTAGAGGGCACCGGGGAGCTGTTTTTT; CDR3 protein: CASSLEGTGELFF
D gene: NA; V gene: TRBV19; clone size: NA; J gene: TRBJ2-7; CDR3 DNA: TGTGCCAGTAGTGAAAGATTAACCTACGAGCAGTACTTC; CDR3 protein: CASSERLTYEQYF
D gene: NA; V gene: TRBV3-1/TRBV3-2; clone size: NA; J gene: TRBJ1-5; CDR3 DNA: TGTGCCAGCAGCCAAGATTTCGGGAATCAGCCCCAGCATTTT; CDR3 protein: CASSQDFGNQPQHF